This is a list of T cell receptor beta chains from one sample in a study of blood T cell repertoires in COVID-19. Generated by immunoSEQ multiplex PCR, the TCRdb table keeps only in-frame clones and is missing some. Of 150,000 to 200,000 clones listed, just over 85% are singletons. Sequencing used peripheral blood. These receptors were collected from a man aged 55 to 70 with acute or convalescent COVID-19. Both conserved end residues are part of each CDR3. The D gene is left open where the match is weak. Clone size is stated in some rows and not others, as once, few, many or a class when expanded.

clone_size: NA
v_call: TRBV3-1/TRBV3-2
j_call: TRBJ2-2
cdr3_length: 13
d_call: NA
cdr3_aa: CASSQGRGRELFF
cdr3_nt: TGTGCCAGCAGCCAAGGACGGGGTAGGGAGCTGTTTTTT

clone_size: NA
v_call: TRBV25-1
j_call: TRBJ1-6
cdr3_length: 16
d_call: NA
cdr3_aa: CASSELSGRRDSPLHF
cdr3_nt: TGTGCCAGCAGTGAACTTTCCGGGAGGCGAGATTCACCCCTCCACTTT

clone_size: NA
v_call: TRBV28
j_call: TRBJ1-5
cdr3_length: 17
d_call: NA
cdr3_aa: CASREERGGRGNQPQHF
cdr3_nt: TGTGCCAGCAGGGAAGAAAGAGGAGGAAGGGGCAATCAGCCCCAGCATTTT

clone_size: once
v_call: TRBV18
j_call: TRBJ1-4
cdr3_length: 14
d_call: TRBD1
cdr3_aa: CASSRQGSNEKLFF
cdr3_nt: TGTGCCAGCTCACGACAGGGATCAAATGAAAAACTGTTTTTT

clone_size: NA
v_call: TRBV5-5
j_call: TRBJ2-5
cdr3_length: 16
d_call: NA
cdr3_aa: CASSTSERGARETQYF
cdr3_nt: TGTGCCAGCAGCACTAGCGAGAGGGGGGCCCGAGAGACCCAGTACTTC

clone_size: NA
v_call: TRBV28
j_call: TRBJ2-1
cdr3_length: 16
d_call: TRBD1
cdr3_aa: CASTSKQGSSYNEQFF
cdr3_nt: TGTGCCAGCACGTCGAAACAGGGGAGCTCCTACAATGAGCAGTTCTTC

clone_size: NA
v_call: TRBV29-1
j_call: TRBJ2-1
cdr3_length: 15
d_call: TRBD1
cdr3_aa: CSVGPKDRAHNEQFF
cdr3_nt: TGCAGCGTTGGGCCAAAGGACAGGGCCCACAATGAGCAGTTCTTC

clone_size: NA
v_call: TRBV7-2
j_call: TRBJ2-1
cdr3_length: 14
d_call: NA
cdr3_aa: CASSLDYRYNEQFF
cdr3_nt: TGTGCCAGCAGCTTAGACTATCGATACAATGAGCAGTTCTTC

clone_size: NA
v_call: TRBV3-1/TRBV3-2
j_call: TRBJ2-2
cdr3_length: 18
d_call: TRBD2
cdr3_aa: CASSQPITSGPNTGELFF
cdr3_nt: TGTGCCAGCAGCCAACCGATAACTAGCGGCCCGAACACCGGGGAGCTGTTTTTT

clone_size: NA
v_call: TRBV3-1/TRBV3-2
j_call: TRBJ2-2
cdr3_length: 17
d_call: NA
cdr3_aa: CASSQEEWRDWAGELFF
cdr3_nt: TGTGCCAGCAGCCAAGAAGAGTGGAGGGATTGGGCCGGGGAGCTGTTTTTT

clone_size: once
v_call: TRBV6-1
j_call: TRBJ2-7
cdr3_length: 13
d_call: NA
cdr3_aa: CASSEAYRGEQYF
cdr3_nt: TGTGCCAGCAGTGAAGCGTACCGAGGGGAGCAGTACTTC

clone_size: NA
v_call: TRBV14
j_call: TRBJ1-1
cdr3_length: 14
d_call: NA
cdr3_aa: CASSPDRPNTEAFF
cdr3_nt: TGTGCCAGCAGCCCCGACAGGCCGAACACTGAAGCTTTCTTT

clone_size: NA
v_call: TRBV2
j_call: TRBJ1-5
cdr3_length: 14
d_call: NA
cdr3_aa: CASWTAATNQPQHF
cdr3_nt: TGTGCCAGCTGGACAGCCGCCACCAATCAGCCCCAGCATTTT

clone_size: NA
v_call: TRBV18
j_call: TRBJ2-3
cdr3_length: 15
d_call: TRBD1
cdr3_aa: CASSPVGGGADTQYF
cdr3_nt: TGTGCCAGCTCACCAGTAGGGGGCGGAGCAGATACGCAGTATTTT

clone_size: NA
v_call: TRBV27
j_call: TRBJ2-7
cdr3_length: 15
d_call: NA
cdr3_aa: CASSTRPTKGYEQYF
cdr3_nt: TGTGCCAGCAGTACTAGGCCGACCAAGGGCTACGAGCAGTACTTC

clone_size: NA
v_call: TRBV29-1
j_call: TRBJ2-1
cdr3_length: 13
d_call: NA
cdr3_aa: CSVAELGAGEQFF
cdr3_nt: TGCAGCGTCGCCGAGCTGGGGGCGGGTGAGCAGTTCTTC

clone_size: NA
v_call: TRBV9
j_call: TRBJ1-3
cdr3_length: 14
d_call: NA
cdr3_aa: CASSPRFTGNTIYF
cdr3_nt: TGTGCCAGCAGCCCCCGGTTCACGGGAAACACCATATATTTT

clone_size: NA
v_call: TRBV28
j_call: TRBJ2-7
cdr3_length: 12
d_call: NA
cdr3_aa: CASSSATYEQYF
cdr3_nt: TGTGCCAGCAGTTCCGCGACCTACGAGCAGTACTTC

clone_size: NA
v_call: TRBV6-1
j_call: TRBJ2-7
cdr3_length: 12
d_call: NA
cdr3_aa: CASSETGIEQYF
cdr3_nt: TGTGCCAGCAGTGAAACGGGAATCGAGCAGTACTTC

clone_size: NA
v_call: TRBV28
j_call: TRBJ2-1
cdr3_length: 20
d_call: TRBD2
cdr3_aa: CASSFIRLAGIPLPYNEQFF
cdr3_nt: TGTGCCAGCAGTTTTATTCGGCTAGCGGGAATCCCCCTACCCTACAATGAGCAGTTCTTC

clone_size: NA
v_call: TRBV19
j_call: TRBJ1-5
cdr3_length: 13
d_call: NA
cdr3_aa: CASSRPGLQPQHF
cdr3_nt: TGTGCCAGTAGTAGGCCAGGGCTGCAGCCCCAGCATTTT

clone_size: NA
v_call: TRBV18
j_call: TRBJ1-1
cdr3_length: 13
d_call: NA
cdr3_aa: CASLAGIYTEAFF
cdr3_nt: TGTGCCAGCTTAGCAGGGATTTACACTGAAGCTTTCTTT

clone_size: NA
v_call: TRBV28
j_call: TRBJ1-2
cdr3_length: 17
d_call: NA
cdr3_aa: CASSLYQGYYLGYGYTF
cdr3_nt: TGTGCCAGCAGTTTATATCAGGGCTATTATCTAGGCTATGGCTACACCTTC

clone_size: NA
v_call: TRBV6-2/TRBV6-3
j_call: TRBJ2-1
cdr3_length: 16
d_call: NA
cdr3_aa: CASSRPGLARGNEQFF
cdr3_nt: TGTGCCAGCAGTCGCCCCGGGCTTGCAAGGGGCAATGAGCAGTTCTTC

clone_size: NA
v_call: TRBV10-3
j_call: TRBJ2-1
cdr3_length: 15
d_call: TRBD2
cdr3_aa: CAISEGLAGVNEQFF
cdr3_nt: TGTGCCATCAGTGAGGGCCTAGCGGGAGTGAATGAGCAGTTCTTC

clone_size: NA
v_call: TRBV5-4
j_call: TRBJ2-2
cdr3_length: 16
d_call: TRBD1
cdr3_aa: CASRTQGARNTGELFF
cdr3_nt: TGTGCCAGCAGGACTCAGGGGGCAAGGAACACCGGGGAGCTGTTTTTT

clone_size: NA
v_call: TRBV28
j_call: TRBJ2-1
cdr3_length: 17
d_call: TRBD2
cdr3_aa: CASSFPASGSSYNEQFF
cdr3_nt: TGTGCCAGCAGTTTCCCGGCTAGCGGGAGCTCCTACAATGAGCAGTTCTTC

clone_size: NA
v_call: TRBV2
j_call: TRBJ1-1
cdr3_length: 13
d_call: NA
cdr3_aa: CASRGRVNTEAFF
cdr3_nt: TGTGCCAGCAGAGGCAGGGTAAACACTGAAGCTTTCTTT

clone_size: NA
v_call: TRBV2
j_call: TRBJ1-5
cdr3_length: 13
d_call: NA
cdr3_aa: CASSGAGRQPQHF
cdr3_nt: TGTGCCAGCAGTGGGGCAGGGCGTCAGCCCCAGCATTTT